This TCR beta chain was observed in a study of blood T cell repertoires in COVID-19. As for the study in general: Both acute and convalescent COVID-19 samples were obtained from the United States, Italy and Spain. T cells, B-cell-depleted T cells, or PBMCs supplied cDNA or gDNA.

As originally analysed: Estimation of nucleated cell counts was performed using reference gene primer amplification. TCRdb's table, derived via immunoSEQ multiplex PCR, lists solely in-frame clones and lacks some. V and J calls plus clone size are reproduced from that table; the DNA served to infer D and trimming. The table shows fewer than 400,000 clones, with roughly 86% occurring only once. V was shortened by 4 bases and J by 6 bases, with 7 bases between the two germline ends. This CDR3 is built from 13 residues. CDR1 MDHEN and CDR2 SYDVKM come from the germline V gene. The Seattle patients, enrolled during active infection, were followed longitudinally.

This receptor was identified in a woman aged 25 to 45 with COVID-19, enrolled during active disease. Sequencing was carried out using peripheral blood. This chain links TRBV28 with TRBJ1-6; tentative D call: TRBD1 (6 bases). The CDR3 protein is CASSSDSNSPLHF. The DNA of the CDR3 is TGTGCCAGCAGTTCGGACAGTAATTCACCCCTCCACTTT.